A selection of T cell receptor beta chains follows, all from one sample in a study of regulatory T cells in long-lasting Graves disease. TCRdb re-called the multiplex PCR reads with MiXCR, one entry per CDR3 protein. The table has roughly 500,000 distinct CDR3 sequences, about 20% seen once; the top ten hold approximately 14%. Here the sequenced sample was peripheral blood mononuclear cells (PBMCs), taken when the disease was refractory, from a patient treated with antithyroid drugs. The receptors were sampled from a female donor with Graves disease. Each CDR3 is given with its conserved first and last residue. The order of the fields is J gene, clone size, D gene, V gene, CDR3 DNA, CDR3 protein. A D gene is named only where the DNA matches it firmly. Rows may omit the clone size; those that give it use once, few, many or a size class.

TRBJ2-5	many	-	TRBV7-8	TGTGCCAGCAGCTTAGGCCCGCCCCGGGAGACCCAGTACTTC	CASSLGPPRETQYF
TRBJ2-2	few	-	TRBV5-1	TGCGCCAGCAGCATCAGGGTAGAGAACACCGGGGAGCTGTTTTTT	CASSIRVENTGELFF
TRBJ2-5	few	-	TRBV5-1	TGCGCCAGCAGCAGCCGGGTAGGGGCTGAGACCCAGTACTTC	CASSSRVGAETQYF
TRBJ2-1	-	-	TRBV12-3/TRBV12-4	TGTGCCAGCAGCCGATCCGGACCGGGCAATGAGCAGTTCTTC	CASSRSGPGNEQFF
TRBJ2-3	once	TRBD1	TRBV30	TGTGCCCGCGACGGTGGGACAGGGTTGACAGATACGCAGTATTTT	CARDGGTGLTDTQYF
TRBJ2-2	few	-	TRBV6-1	TGTGCCAGCACTGGGTACGGGACGAACACCGGGGAGCTGTTTTTT	CASTGYGTNTGELFF
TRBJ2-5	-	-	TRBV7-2	TGTGCCAGCAGCTTAACGGCAGGGGTTGGAGAGACCCAGTACTTC	CASSLTAGVGETQYF
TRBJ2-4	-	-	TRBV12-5	TGTGCTAGTGCCACGGACCTACCAGACATTCAGTACTTC	CASATDLPDIQYF
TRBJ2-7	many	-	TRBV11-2	TGTGCCAGCAGCTTAGGTCATCAACGTGTGGGCTACGAGCAGTACTTC	CASSLGHQRVGYEQYF
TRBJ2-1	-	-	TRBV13	TGTGCCAGCAGCTTAGGTTCGGGAGAGCAGTTCTTC	CASSLGSGEQFF
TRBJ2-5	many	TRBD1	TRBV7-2	TGTGCCAGCAGCTTAGGGGGACAGGGGGCAGAGACCCAGTACTTC	CASSLGGQGAETQYF
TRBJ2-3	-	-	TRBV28	TGTGCCAGCAGTTTATGGGGGGTTACAGATACGCAGTATTTT	CASSLWGVTDTQYF
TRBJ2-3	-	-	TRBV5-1	TGCGCCAGCAGCTTGGCCGTAGATCCTGGAGATACGCAGTATTTT	CASSLAVDPGDTQYF
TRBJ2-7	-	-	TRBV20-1	TGCAGTGCTAGAGACCTGGGCACCTACGAGCAGTACTTC	CSARDLGTYEQYF
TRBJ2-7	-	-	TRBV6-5	TGTGCCAGCAGTTCCTTGGGCAGGCGGGACGAGCAGTACTTC	CASSSLGRRDEQYF
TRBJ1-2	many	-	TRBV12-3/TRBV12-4	TGTGCCAGCAGTTTAAACGGGCAGGTCGGGGGCTACACCTTC	CASSLNGQVGGYTF
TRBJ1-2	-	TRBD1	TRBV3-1	TGTGCCAGCAGCCAAGAGGACAGGGGTGGCTATGGCTACACCTTC	CASSQEDRGGYGYTF
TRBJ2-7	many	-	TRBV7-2	TGTGCCAGCAGCCCATCAGCCTACGAGCAGTACTTC	CASSPSAYEQYF
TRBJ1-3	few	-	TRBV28	TGTGCCAGCACCTCCCCGAGGGGGACCATATATTTT	CASTSPRGTIYF
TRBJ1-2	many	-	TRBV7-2	TGTGCCAGCAGCTTAGAAACGGGGAGGATATATGGCTACACCTTC	CASSLETGRIYGYTF
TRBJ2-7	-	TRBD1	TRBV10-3	TGTGCCATCAGTGATCCGGGACAGGGCCTCTACGAGCAGTACTTC	CAISDPGQGLYEQYF
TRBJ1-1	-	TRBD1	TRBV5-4	TGTGCCAGCCACTACGGGGCAGGGGGCGAGATTCGTGCTTTCTTT	CASHYGAGGEIRAFF
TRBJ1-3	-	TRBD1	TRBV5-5	TGTGCCAGCAGCGGAAACCGGGACAGCTCTGGAAACACCATATATTTT	CASSGNRDSSGNTIYF
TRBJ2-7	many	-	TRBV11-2	TGTGCCAGCAGCTTATCGCACGGCGGGTCCTACGAGCAGTACTTC	CASSLSHGGSYEQYF
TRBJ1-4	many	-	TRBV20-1	TGCAGTGCTAGCGAGGGGAACATTGAAAAACTGTTTTTT	CSASEGNIEKLFF
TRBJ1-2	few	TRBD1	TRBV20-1	TGCAGTGCCCGACAGGGGCATAACTATGGCTACACCTTC	CSARQGHNYGYTF
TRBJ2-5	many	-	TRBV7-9	TGTGCCAGCAGCCGTTTGGAGGCCCAAGAGACCCAGTACTTC	CASSRLEAQETQYF
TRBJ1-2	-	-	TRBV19	TGTGCCAGTAGTTCGGGACGGGGAATCTATGGCTACACCTTC	CASSSGRGIYGYTF
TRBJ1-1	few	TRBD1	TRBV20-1	TGCAGTGCTAGGGACAGGGAGGAACTTTCTGAAGCTTTCTTT	CSARDREELSEAFF